Presented here are 13 T cell receptor beta chains from one specimen sequenced in a study of blood T cell repertoires in COVID-19. The data were produced by immunoSEQ multiplex PCR, yet TCRdb's version contains in-frame clones alone and is incomplete. In the table there are roughly 120,000 clones, approximately 90% of which are singletons. The sample was peripheral blood. The receptor set was obtained from a human donor in a cohort sampled during active COVID-19.

This clone was seen a handful of times. The CDR3 spells CASSPTGNNQPQHF. The CDR3 DNA sequence: TGTGCCAGCAGCCCTACAGGGAACAATCAGCCCCAGCATTTT. The chain has TRBV6-2 or TRBV6-3 and TRBJ1-5; D perhaps matches TRBD1 (6 bases). Per germline, CDR1 MNHEY and CDR2 SVGEGT. Between the trimmed V and J ends, which lost 6 bases and 3 bases, there was a span of 12 bases. The CDR3 runs 14 residues.

As regards this clone: An end of the junction differs from the germline gene, which may be a read error. The rearrangement joins TRBV6-5 to TRBJ1-2, with TRBD1 as a possible D gene (6 bases). The germline gives CDR1 MNHEY, CDR2 SVGAGI. The length of the CDR3 is 14 residues. CDR3 nucleotide sequence: TGTGCCAGCAGTGACTCCGGGACACCCTATGGCTACACCTTC. It yields the protein CASSDSGTPYGYTF.

CDR3: CASSPIPQGDKLFF. The DNA for the CDR3 is TGCGCCAGCAGCCCTATCCCACAGGGGGATAAACTGTTTTTT. The chain links TRBV5-1 to TRBJ1-4; TRBD1 agrees at 8 bases. V lost 4 bases to trimming and J lost 11 bases; unmatched junction nucleotides: 10. Per germline, CDR1 SGHRS and CDR2 YFSETQ. The CDR3 consists of 14 residues.

The J gene is TRBJ2-7, the V gene TRBV10-3; 9 bases match TRBD1. Germline trimming cut 3 bases from V and 1 base from J; bases unmatched to any gene: 4. Germline values: CDR1 ENHRY, CDR2 SYGVKD. CDR3 size: 15 residues. This CDR3 is CAISEAGTGSYEQYF. The CDR3 nucleotides read TGTGCCATCAGTGAAGCCGGGACAGGGTCCTACGAGCAGTACTTC.

This chain's CDR3 is CASSLREVTETQYF. The CDR3 bases are TGCGCCAGCAGCTTGCGGGAGGTTACAGAGACCCAGTACTTC. J is TRBJ2-5 and V is TRBV5-1; 7 bases line up with TRBD2. Germline V CDR1 and CDR2: SGHRS, YFSETQ. The length of the CDR3 is 14 residues. J lost 4 bases, V lost 1 base, and 4 bases had no gene match.

This chain links TRBV27 with TRBJ1-2; D may be TRBD1 (5 bases). The CDR3 runs to 16 residues. V lost 5 bases and J 3 bases, leaving 19 bases between the germline ends. Germline CDR1 MNHEY, CDR2 SMNVEV (reference sequence). CDR3 loop: CASSHRVGGGDYGYTF. As DNA, the CDR3 is TGTGCCAGCAGTCATAGGGTGGGGGGTGGTGACTATGGCTACACCTTC.

The chain carries TRBV5-4 and TRBJ1-1, with unresolved D. Germline V CDR1 and CDR2: SGHNT, YYREEE (reference sequence). Trimming took off 4 bases at V and 0 bases at J, with 10 bases between the two ends. The CDR3 runs 14 residues. The CDR3 region is CASSILTVNTEAFF. CDR3 sequence (DNA): TGTGCCAGCAGCATCTTAACAGTGAACACTGAAGCTTTCTTT.

The chain links TRBV6-5 to TRBJ1-1; 7 nucleotides line up with TRBD1. The CDR3 consists of 15 residues. Trimming removed 6 bases from V and 0 bases from J; junction bases left unmatched: 7. The germline V gene has CDR1 MNHEY and CDR2 SVGAGI. The CDR3 DNA follows: TGTGCCAGCAGCGGACAGGCACCTATGAACACTGAAGCTTTCTTT. This codes for CASSGQAPMNTEAFF.

The chain couples TRBV14 to TRBJ2-3; 10 bases are a match to TRBD1. This CDR3 spans 16 amino acids. Germline CDR1 is SGHDN and CDR2 is FVKESK. The V and J ends lost 8 bases and 2 bases, in that order; junction bases with no gene match: 10. CDR3 nucleotides: TGTGCCAGCCGTCCCCGGGGGACAGGGGTCACAGATACGCAGTATTTT. Amino acids: CASRPRGTGVTDTQYF. Full variable domain (rest looked up from reference TRBV14 and TRBJ2-3): EAGVTQFPSHSVIEKGQTVTLRCDPISGHDNLYWYRRVMGKEIKFLLHFVKESKQDESGMPNNRFLAERTGGTYSTLKVQPAELEDSGVYFCASRPRGTGVTDTQYFGPGTRLTVL.

The J gene is TRBJ1-5, the V gene TRBV19, with D unclear. V was shortened by 5 bases and J by 6 bases, with 29 bases between the two germline ends. The length of the CDR3 is 19 residues. CDR1 is LNHDA and CDR2 is SQIVND in the germline V gene (reference sequence). For the CDR3, the DNA is TGTGCCAGTAGTCAATACATTATAAAGGCGGGGTCCCTCCTTCAGCCCCAGCATTTT. It translates to CASSQYIIKAGSLLQPQHF.

The chain is built from TRBV3-1 (or the pseudogene TRBV3-2) and TRBJ2-3, with D perhaps TRBD1 (6 bases). Per the germline V gene, CDR1 is LGHDT and CDR2 is YNNKEL (reference sequence). The CDR3 contains 18 residues. V lost 1 base, J lost 3 bases, and 20 bases lay in between. The CDR3 region has the DNA TGTGCCAGCAGCCAAGTATTCTCTTGGACAGTATCAACAGATACGCAGTATTTT. It codes for CASSQVFSWTVSTDTQYF.

V and J are TRBV5-1 and TRBJ2-7, with D possibly matching TRBD2 (6 bases). The CDR3 is made up of 13 amino acids. Germline values: CDR1 SGHRS, CDR2 YFSETQ. V gave up 6 bases and J gave up 3 bases, with 13 bases separating them. The CDR3 DNA reads TGCGCCAGCACCCCGGGGGACCGCTACGAGCAGTACTTC. Protein: CASTPGDRYEQYF.

This chain joins TRBV4-1 and TRBJ2-1; 9 bases line up with TRBD2. V lost 0 bases and J lost 2; bases outside the gene matches: 5. Germline values: CDR1 MGHRA, CDR2 YSYEKL. This CDR3 is built from 17 residues. CDR3 coding DNA: TGCGCCAGCAGCCAAGACTTAGCGGGGGCTACCTACAATGAGCAGTTCTTC. Its protein product is CASSQDLAGATYNEQFF.